The TCR beta chain described here comes from a study of low-dose radiotherapy and immunotherapy resistance in tumors. Background on the study: Every two weeks, the protocol called for intravenous cyclophosphamide at 200 mg/m2. It was given one day before each radiation and immunotherapy administration.

Germline V gives CDR1 SGHVS, CDR2 FQNEAQ. V lost 10 bases and J 5 bases, leaving 19 bases between the germline ends. The CDR3 has 14 amino acids. Time point of the sample: before trial treatment. Donors were administered nivolumab, ipilimumab, aspirin and low-dose cyclophosphamide, together with low-dose radiotherapy. Advanced solid tumors without tumor-infiltrating lymphocytes were required for inclusion. TRAV- and TRBV-specific primers, spanning alpha and beta chains, primed first-strand cDNA. Both a constant-region primer and a V-primer adapter served to amplify TCRs across 15 to 25 PCR cycles. MiXCR, applied by TCRdb to the reads, yields one record per CDR3 protein. The sample consists of tens of thousands of distinct CDR3 sequences, approximately 25% of them appearing once. By share of the sample, this clonotype is medium-sized (0.01 to 0.1%).

The TCR comes from a male donor with prostate cancer. The material sequenced was PBMCs, taken before treatment. V and J are TRBV7-8 and TRBJ2-3; D gene ambiguous. The CDR3 loop is CAIPDETGGDTQYF. Written as DNA, the CDR3 is TGTGCCATCCCCGACGAGACTGGTGGAGATACGCAGTATTTT.